The 24 T cell receptor beta chains given below trace back to one sample, sequenced in a study of human T cells and chemical hapten exposure. TCRdb re-called the RACE reads with MiXCR, one entry per CDR3 protein. The sample has fewer than 150,000 distinct CDR3 sequences, approximately 15% seen once. Time point in this sample: patch test 1, 2 weeks after DPC sensitization. Sample treatment: therapeutic diphenylcyclopropenone sensitization with weekly scalp DPC. The sample in question was whole blood, obtained in connection with sensitization to the hapten diphenylcyclopropenone (DPC). These receptors all stem from a man between 18 and 29 years old with alopecia areata. Some clones in this sample may be carry-over from other donors' samples.

The genes are TRBV10-3 and TRBJ1-6, with D maybe TRBD1 (5 bases). Trimming pared 5 bases from V and 6 bases from J, leaving 14 bases between. CDR3 length: 15 residues. Per the germline V gene, CDR1 is ENHRY and CDR2 is SYGVKD. In DNA form, the CDR3 reads TGTGCCATCAGTTCCGGGGCAGAGGGTAATTCACCCCTCCACTTT. This sequence encodes CAISSGAEGNSPLHF.

This clonotype was recorded a few times. The J gene is TRBJ2-1, the V gene TRBV2; possible D gene TRBD1, 6 bases. From germline, CDR1 is SNHLY and CDR2 FYNNEI. Trimming took off 8 bases at V and 2 bases at J, with 13 bases between the two ends. This CDR3 has 14 residues. The CDR3 reads CASSGTRPYNEQFF. The CDR3 bases are TGTGCCAGCTCCGGGACACGACCCTACAATGAGCAGTTCTTC.

V and J are TRBV18 and TRBJ2-1; D is ambiguous. The CDR3 is 15 residues long. Trimming left V 1 base short and J 1 base short, with 8 bases between. CDR1 KGHSH and CDR2 LQKENI come from the germline V gene. Written as DNA, the CDR3 is TGTGCCAGCTCACCACGTACCGATTCCTACAATGAGCAGTTCTTC. Translated, it gives CASSPRTDSYNEQFF. Full variable domain (rest looked up from reference TRBV18 and TRBJ2-1): NAGVMQNPRHLVRRRGQEARLRCSPMKGHSHVYWYRQLPEEGLKFMVYLQKENIIDESGMPKERFSAEFPKEGPSILRIQQVVRGDSAAYFCASSPRTDSYNEQFFGPGTRLTVL.

This clonotype has only a few counts. The CDR3 nucleotides read TGTGCCAGCAGTTACAGAGGACAGCCTTTCTACGAGCAGTACGTC. It codes for CASSYRGQPFYEQYV. The chain is built from TRBV6-5 and TRBJ2-7; possibly TRBD1 for D (6 bases). From germline, CDR1 is MNHEY and CDR2 SVGAGI. This CDR3 spans 15 amino acids. V was shortened by 2 bases and J by 3 bases, with 14 bases between the two germline ends.

This clonotype was observed a handful of times. The chain couples TRBV20-1 to TRBJ1-1, with D maybe TRBD1 (6 bases). CDR1 DFQATT and CDR2 SNEGSKA come from the germline V gene (reference sequence). V gave up 7 bases and J gave up 4 bases, with 16 bases separating them. The CDR3 totals 13 residues. The chain's CDR3 is CSGAEGEVTEAFF. The DNA for the CDR3 is TGCAGTGGGGCGGAGGGGGAGGTCACTGAAGCTTTCTTT.

The gene calls are TRBV28 and TRBJ2-3; D is undetermined. Trimming pared 8 bases from V and 1 base from J, leaving 13 bases between. This CDR3 contains 14 residues. Germline loops: CDR1 MDHEN, CDR2 SYDVKM. The CDR3 DNA follows: TGTGCCAGCCGACTTAGCATGGGCACAGATACGCAGTATTTT. Translation: CASRLSMGTDTQYF.

The chain combines TRBV7-2 with TRBJ2-3, with 10 bases matching TRBD1. Germline CDR1 and CDR2: SGHTA and FQGNSA. This CDR3 comprises 16 residues. V lost 4 bases and J lost 4; bases outside the gene matches: 8. CDR3 sequence reads: CASSSTGTGAADTQYF. The CDR3 DNA reads as TGTGCCAGCAGCTCCACCGGGACAGGGGCCGCAGATACGCAGTATTTT.

This clonotype was seen repeatedly, ten times or more. The chain employs TRBV11-2 and TRBJ2-3, with 15 bases lining up with TRBD2. The J segment lost 2 bases and the V segment lost 4 bases, leaving 4 bases of the junction unmatched. CDR1 is SGHAT, CDR2 FQNNGV, per germline. CDR3 length: 17 amino acids. The CDR3 DNA follows: TGTGCCAGCAGCTCCGGGACTAGCGGGGGGTCCACAGATACGCAGTATTTT. It yields the protein CASSSGTSGGSTDTQYF.

This clonotype was seen ten or more times. The rearrangement links TRBV12-3 or TRBV12-4 to TRBJ2-1; 11 bases fit TRBD1. V lost 4 bases and J lost 6; bases outside the gene matches: 5. The CDR3 spans 15 residues. The CDR3 DNA is TGTGCCAGCAGTTACCCCGGGACAGGGGGCAATGAGCAGTTCTTC. Translated: CASSYPGTGGNEQFF.

The V call is TRBV20-1, the J call TRBJ2-7; D possibly corresponds to TRBD2 (5 bases). Germline V CDR1 and CDR2: DFQATT, SNEGSKA (reference sequence). Between the trimmed V and J ends, which lost 3 bases and 3 bases, there was a span of 9 bases. This CDR3 region has 12 residues. The CDR3 sequence is CSASGENYEQYF. DNA for the CDR3: TGCAGTGCTAGCGGGGAGAACTACGAGCAGTACTTC.

This clonotype occurred a few times. This rearrangement joins TRBV5-1 to TRBJ1-3; 10 nucleotides agree with TRBD1. The length of the CDR3 is 17 residues. Trimming cost V 4 bases and J 1 base; bases outside gene matches: 8. Germline loops: CDR1 SGHRS, CDR2 YFSETQ. For the CDR3, the DNA is TGCGCCAGCAGCCTTCGGACAGGGGGAATTTCTGGAAACACCATATATTTT. Its translation is CASSLRTGGISGNTIYF.

The genes are TRBV4-3 and TRBJ1-6; D gene unclear. The CDR3 length is 15 residues. The germline V gene encodes CDR1 LGHNA and CDR2 YSLEER. The germline V and J ends were trimmed by 0 bases and 9 bases, with 12 bases remaining between them. The CDR3 DNA follows: TGCGCCAGCAGCCAAGAGAGGAGGACCGCTTCACCCCTCCACTTT. The encoded protein is CASSQERRTASPLHF.

This clonotype was recorded at least ten times. V usage is TRBV11-2 and J usage is TRBJ2-7; a possible D gene is TRBD2 (5 bases). V was cut by 4 bases and J by 5 bases, with 18 bases left in between. Looked up from germline, CDR1 is SGHAT and CDR2 is FQNNGV. CDR3 length: 15 amino acids. CDR3 sequence (DNA): TGTGCCAGCAGCTCCTCATCGCGGGCCCACCACGAGCAGTACGTC. This codes for CASSSSSRAHHEQYV.

The CDR3: CASRPTGANTGELFF. Here the CDR3 DNA reads TGTGCCAGCAGACCGACGGGGGCGAACACCGGGGAGCTGTTTTTT. The chain joins TRBV2 to TRBJ2-2; tentative D call: TRBD2 (6 bases). Looked up from germline, CDR1 is SNHLY and CDR2 is FYNNEI. V lost 6 bases and J 0 bases, leaving 11 bases between the germline ends. There are 15 residues in the CDR3.

The genes are TRBV9 and TRBJ2-3; TRBD2 is a possible D gene (5 bases). The CDR3 is 16 residues long. The V and J ends lost 0 bases and 1 base respectively, with 12 bases between them. CDR1 is SGDLS, CDR2 YYNGEE, per germline. CDR3 amino acids: CASSVGQAERTDTQYF. The CDR3 nucleotides read TGTGCCAGCAGCGTAGGACAAGCGGAACGCACAGATACGCAGTATTTT.

A few counts support this clonotype. The chain links TRBV18 to TRBJ1-1, with unresolved D. V was cut by 4 bases and J by 0 bases, with 9 bases left in between. The CDR3 spans 14 residues. Germline V gene data show CDR1 as KGHSH and CDR2 as LQKENI. CDR3 nucleotides: TGTGCCAGCTCACATGGACCGTTGAACACTGAAGCTTTCTTT. This encodes CASSHGPLNTEAFF.

A word on this clonotype: Mismatch with germline at one junction end may stem from a read error. The chain uses TRBV6-5 and TRBJ2-2; weak D call: TRBD2 (6 bases). The V gene's germline CDR1 is MNHEY and CDR2 SVGAGI. The CDR3 runs 13 residues. The CDR3 DNA sequence: TGTGCCAGCAGTTACTCGGCGGGCGGGGAGCTGGTTTTT. As protein: CASSYSAGGELVF.

The V gene is TRBV18, the J gene TRBJ1-2; possibly TRBD1 for D (6 bases). Germline V gene sequence: CDR1 KGHSH, CDR2 LQKENI. V lost 1 base and J lost 6, with 12 bases in between. CDR3 length: 14 residues. The CDR3, as DNA: TGTGCCAGCTCACCACTACAGGGAGGGGATGGCTACACCTTC. Its protein product is CASSPLQGGDGYTF.

This clonotype was recorded a few times. V usage is TRBV29-1 and J usage is TRBJ1-1, with D possibly being TRBD1 (5 bases). Trimming removed 5 bases from V and 1 base from J, with 11 bases in between. Germline CDR1 and CDR2: SQVTM and ANQGSEA. The CDR3 loop spans 13 amino acids. DNA of the CDR3: TGCAGCGTTTTAGGGGACCCGAACACTGAAGCTTTCTTT. Its translation is CSVLGDPNTEAFF.

The CDR3 nucleotides read TGTGCCAGCAGCGCACAGGGCCCTGAAGCTTTCTTT. Translated, it gives CASSAQGPEAFF. This sequence joins TRBV9 and TRBJ1-1; weak D call: TRBD1 (6 bases). With 3 bases removed from V and 6 bases from J, the gap between germline ends came to 9 bases. The germline gives CDR1 SGDLS, CDR2 YYNGEE. The CDR3 extends over 12 amino acids. The variable domain in full, completed from reference TRBV9 and TRBJ1-1, reads DSGVTQTPKHLITATGQRVTLRCSPRSGDLSVYWYQQSLDQGLQFLIQYYNGEERAKGNILERFSAQQFPDLHSELNLSSLELGDSALYFCASSAQGPEAFFGQGTRLTVV.

This clonotype was found many times. This chain links TRBV20-1 with TRBJ2-1; 10 bases align to TRBD1. The CDR3 covers 15 residues. The junction had 7 bases not matched to a gene; V was cut back by 6 bases and J by 2 bases. Germline values: CDR1 DFQATT, CDR2 SNEGSKA (reference sequence). In DNA, the CDR3 is TGCAGTGCCGGGGACAGGGGAGGCCCCTACAATGAGCAGTTCTTC. Translated: CSAGDRGGPYNEQFF.

In this sample, this clonotype turned up many times. The chain joins TRBV3-1 to TRBJ2-5; D could derive from TRBD1 or TRBD2 (5 bases each). The CDR3 runs 15 residues. Germline loops: CDR1 LGHDT, CDR2 YNNKEL (reference sequence). Trimming shortened V by 2 bases and J by 2 bases, and 12 bases separated the two germline ends. The DNA for the CDR3 is TGTGCCAGCAGCCAAATGCCCGGGGCACAAGAGACCCAGTACTTC. It is translated as CASSQMPGAQETQYF.

This clonotype has ten or more counts. The rearrangement joins TRBV20-1 to TRBJ1-1; 8 nucleotides match TRBD1. CDR1 is DFQATT, CDR2 SNEGSKA, per germline (reference sequence). The V segment lost 5 bases and the J segment 4 bases; nucleotides outside the gene matches: 3. CDR3 length equals 12 residues. The CDR3 coding sequence is TGCAGTGCTGGGACAGGACGCACTGAAGCTTTCTTT. The encoded protein is CSAGTGRTEAFF.

The rearrangement joins TRBV5-1 to TRBJ2-7; no reliable D call. Germline V gene data show CDR1 as SGHRS and CDR2 as YFSETQ. The length of the CDR3 is 18 residues. Between the trimmed V and J ends, which lost 2 bases and 0 bases, there was a span of 21 bases. The CDR3 nucleotides read TGCGCCAGCAGCTTTCAATTTATGTCTCGTGGTGACTCCTACGAGCAGTACTTC. Translated, it gives CASSFQFMSRGDSYEQYF. The variable domain in full, with the rest retrieved from reference TRBV5-1 and TRBJ2-7, is KAGVTQTPRYLIKTRGQQVTLSCSPISGHRSVSWYQQTPGQGLQFLFEYFSETQRNKGNFPGRFSGRQFSNSRSEMNVSTLELGDSALYLCASSFQFMSRGDSYEQYFGPGTRLTVT.